The 17 T cell receptor beta chains below were found in one sample sequenced in a study of technical replicates of blood from a few donors. Sequencing was performed with immunoSEQ multiplex PCR; in TCRdb, only in-frame clones are kept and a portion is missing. The sample records 50,000 to 65,000 clones, nearly 95% being singletons. Sequences were obtained from PBMCs. Receptor source: a human donor in good health. Some clones in this sample may be carry-over from other donors' samples.

The sample holds a few counts of this clone. This chain's CDR3 is CASSPRTGLVSQPQHF. CDR3 DNA: TGTGCCAGTAGTCCACGGACAGGGTTGGTGAGTCAGCCCCAGCATTTT. J is TRBJ1-5 and V is TRBV19; 8 bases match TRBD1. Per germline, CDR1 LNHDA and CDR2 SQIVND (reference sequence). The CDR3 consists of 16 residues. V shed 5 bases, J shed 6 bases, and the junction held 12 bases outside the gene matches.

The chain carries TRBV19 and TRBJ2-5; D is perhaps TRBD1 (7 bases). From germline, CDR1 is LNHDA and CDR2 SQIVND (reference sequence). V was shortened by 4 bases and J by 5 bases, with 11 bases between the two germline ends. The CDR3 sequence is 13 residues long. The chain's CDR3 is CASSTAGGETQYF. CDR3 coding DNA: TGTGCCAGTAGTACCGCAGGGGGGGAGACCCAGTACTTC.

This clone was recorded only once. The V call is TRBV7-9, the J call TRBJ2-2; D is ambiguous. The CDR3 is made up of 16 amino acids. CDR1 and CDR2 (germline): SEHNR, FQNEAQ (reference sequence). V was clipped by 7 bases and J by 3 bases, with 18 bases between them. CDR3 coding DNA: TGTGCCAGCACCTCAACCGAGGTGAGCGACACCGGGGAGCTGTTTTTT. Encoded protein: CASTSTEVSDTGELFF.

The rearrangement joins TRBV2 to TRBJ1-4; 8 nucleotides line up with TRBD1. This CDR3 contains 15 residues. Germline CDR1 and CDR2: SNHLY and FYNNEI. The J segment lost 5 bases and the V segment lost 3 bases, leaving 5 bases of the junction unmatched. CDR3 in amino acids: CASSDLGTGNEKLFF. DNA for the CDR3: TGTGCCAGCAGTGATCTCGGGACAGGAAATGAAAAACTGTTTTTT.

J is TRBJ2-7 and V is TRBV2, with 7 bases matching TRBD1. CDR1 and CDR2 from the germline V gene are SNHLY and FYNNEI. The V segment lost 4 bases and the J segment 1 base; nucleotides outside the gene matches: 4. The CDR3 runs 14 residues. As DNA, the CDR3 is TGTGCCAGCAGTGGGACAGGTCTTTCCTACGAGCAGTACTTC. It is translated as CASSGTGLSYEQYF.

The V gene is TRBV5-1, the J gene TRBJ2-1; 7 nucleotides agree with TRBD2. The CDR3 consists of 15 residues. CDR1 and CDR2 from the germline V gene are SGHRS and YFSETQ. Germline trimming cut 0 bases from V and 6 bases from J; bases unmatched to any gene: 6. DNA for the CDR3: TGCGCCAGCAGCTTGGCTGGGACTATTCGCAATGAGCAGTTCTTC. Encoded protein: CASSLAGTIRNEQFF.

The chain recombines TRBV7-3 with TRBJ2-3; 10 nucleotides agree with TRBD2. With V trimmed by 4 bases and J by 7 bases, 11 bases remained unmatched. CDR3 length: 16 residues. Looked up from germline, CDR1 is SGHTA and CDR2 is FQGTGA. This CDR3 reads CASSSGPSGSGHTQYF. Written as DNA, the CDR3 is TGTGCCAGCAGCTCAGGACCTAGCGGGAGCGGGCATACGCAGTATTTT.

This chain joins TRBV4-1 and TRBJ2-3; a possible D gene is TRBD2 (6 bases). CDR1 is MGHRA, CDR2 YSYEKL, per germline. The CDR3 loop spans 15 amino acids. V was shortened by 0 bases and J by 3 bases, with 10 bases between the two germline ends. The CDR3 reads CASSQDGSETDTQYF. The CDR3 DNA reads as TGCGCCAGCAGCCAAGACGGGAGTGAAACAGATACGCAGTATTTT.

The genes are TRBV11-2 and TRBJ2-7, with 11 positions matching TRBD1. Losses at the gene ends were 5 bases for V and 6 bases for J; bases not matched to a gene: 3. The CDR3 covers 13 residues. The germline CDR1 and CDR2 sequences are SGHAT and FQNNGV. This CDR3 reads CASSGDRGAEQYF. The CDR3 DNA is TGTGCCAGCAGCGGGGACAGGGGGGCCGAGCAGTACTTC. The full variable domain, its missing parts supplied by reference TRBV11-2 and TRBJ2-7, is EAGVAQSPRYKIIEKRQSVAFWCNPISGHATLYWYQQILGQGPKLLIQFQNNGVVDDSQLPKDRFSAERLKGVDSTLKIQPAKLEDSAVYLCASSGDRGAEQYFGPGTRLTVT.

This clone is a singleton in its sample. V usage is TRBV1 and J usage is TRBJ2-7; the D call in the table, TRBD2, was not verified against the DNA. TRBV1 is shown as a pseudogene. The length of the CDR3 is 17 residues. The CDR3 nucleotides read TGCACCAGCAGCCAAGAGAAGACTAGCGGGAACTTTTACGAGCAGTACTTC. Its translation is CTSSQEKTSGNFYEQYF.

The V gene is TRBV7-8, the J gene TRBJ2-4, with 9 bases that match TRBD2. The CDR3 has 16 residues. Germline loops: CDR1 SGHVS, CDR2 FQNEAQ. V was pared by 5 bases and J by 6 bases, with 11 bases of the junction left unmatched. The chain's CDR3 is CASSTGTSHGRNIQYF. CDR3 coding DNA: TGTGCCAGCAGCACCGGGACTAGCCACGGGAGAAACATTCAGTACTTC.

V gene TRBV7-6 combines with J gene TRBJ2-7; D is perhaps TRBD2 (5 bases). Germline lookup yields CDR1 SGHVS and CDR2 FNYEAQ. CDR3 length: 15 residues. Between the trimmed V and J ends, which lost 1 base and 1 base, there was a span of 11 bases. CDR3 sequence reads: CASSLGGDGSYEQYF. The CDR3 DNA reads as TGTGCCAGCAGCTTAGGGGGAGACGGTTCCTACGAGCAGTACTTC.

The chain uses TRBV5-1 and TRBJ1-1, with 7 positions matching TRBD1. V lost 0 bases to trimming and J lost 4 bases; unmatched junction nucleotides: 9. CDR1 is SGHRS and CDR2 is YFSETQ in the germline V gene. CDR3 length: 16 amino acids. CDR3 protein: CASSLEAIQGSTEAFF. The CDR3 coding sequence is TGCGCCAGCAGCTTGGAGGCGATACAGGGGAGCACTGAAGCTTTCTTT.

This clone came up once. V usage is TRBV5-1 and J usage is TRBJ1-2, with 12 bases identical to TRBD1. The CDR3 has 17 amino acids. V was clipped by 4 bases and J by 4 bases; unmatched bases: 11. Germline V gives CDR1 SGHRS, CDR2 YFSETQ. The CDR3 bases are TGCGCCAGCAGCCAAGGGACAGGGGGCATAATCGGCTATGGCTACACCTTC. This codes for CASSQGTGGIIGYGYTF.

The CDR3 protein is CASSLTQREGPTDTQYF. CDR3 nucleotides: TGTGCCAGCAGCTTAACTCAGCGGGAGGGCCCCACAGATACGCAGTATTTT. V and J are TRBV7-2 and TRBJ2-3; 10 nucleotides align to TRBD2. V shed 2 bases, J shed 2 bases, and the junction held 7 bases outside the gene matches. The CDR3 loop spans 17 amino acids. Looked up from germline, CDR1 is SGHTA and CDR2 is FQGNSA.

The chain couples TRBV9 to TRBJ2-4, with 8 bases that match TRBD1. The J segment lost 8 bases and the V segment lost 5 bases, leaving 6 bases of the junction unmatched. The CDR3 has 13 residues. Germline CDR1 reads SGDLS; CDR2 reads YYNGEE. The CDR3 DNA is TGTGCCAGCAGAAAACAGGGGGAGGACATTCAGTACTTC. It encodes CASRKQGEDIQYF.

This chain connects TRBV6-1 to TRBJ1-2, with 7 bases aligning to TRBD1. Germline V gives CDR1 MNHNS, CDR2 SASEGT. Germline trimming cut 1 base from V and 8 bases from J; bases unmatched to any gene: 10. This CDR3 contains 15 residues. The CDR3 spells CASSEGLWGQQGYTF. In nucleotides, the CDR3 is TGTGCCAGCAGTGAAGGCCTGTGGGGACAGCAAGGCTACACCTTC.